Each of the 14 T cell receptor beta chains below was sequenced from the same sample in a study of molecular identifiers for immune sequencing clone quantification. TCRdb reanalysed the PCR reads using MiXCR and keeps one entry per CDR3 protein. Of about 640,000 distinct CDR3 sequences in the sample, just under 20% were seen once. Sample: naive CD8+ T cells from blood, with Jurkat cell RNA spiked in. Sample subset: FACS-sorted CD8+CD4-CCR7+CD45RA+ naive T cells. These TCRs come from a human donor in good health. Some libraries in this study had Jurkat cell RNA spiked in.

Many counts were recorded for this clonotype. The chain employs TRBV29-1 and TRBJ2-7; 7 positions agree with TRBD2. The CDR3 is 12 amino acids. Unmatched junction bases numbered 2, after V lost 1 base and J lost 5 bases. Germline V gene lookup returns CDR1 SQVTM and CDR2 ANQGSEA. CDR3 residues: CSVEGGSHEQYF. The DNA of the CDR3 is TGCAGCGTTGAAGGCGGGAGCCACGAGCAGTACTTC.

This clonotype was detected a few times. The chain joins TRBV29-1 to TRBJ2-3; D gene ambiguous. This CDR3 spans 14 amino acids. Germline CDR1 is SQVTM and CDR2 is ANQGSEA. Trimming pared 4 bases from V and 0 bases from J, leaving 11 bases between. This CDR3 is CSVVQETSTDTQYF. The CDR3, as DNA: TGCAGCGTTGTGCAGGAAACTAGCACAGATACGCAGTATTTT.

This clonotype was picked up many times. The chain joins TRBV7-6 to TRBJ2-7; the D gene is possibly TRBD2 (7 bases). CDR3 length equals 13 residues. With 9 bases removed from V and 2 bases from J, the gap between germline ends came to 14 bases. Germline CDR1 and CDR2: SGHVS and FNYEAQ. CDR3 DNA sequence: TGTGCCAGTGGAAGGGGGGGTGCCTACGAGCAGTACTTC. Amino acids: CASGRGGAYEQYF.

A word on this clonotype: This may be a read error, as it is one base from a much larger clone. The V call is TRBV5-8, the J call TRBJ1-5; TRBD1 might be the D (6 bases). V lost 4 bases and J lost 0, with 17 bases in between. The CDR3 length is 17 residues. Germline CDR1 and CDR2: SGHTS and YDEGEE. The CDR3 here is CASSKWTDAYSNQPQHF. The CDR3 nucleotides read TGTGCCAGCAGCAAATGGACAGACGCTTATAGCAATCAGCCCCAGCATTTT.

This clonotype showed up just once. This clone may be a read error of a much larger clone one base away. The chain has TRBV9 and TRBJ1-1; D might be TRBD1 (5 bases). The V end lost 7 bases, the J end lost 6 bases, and 19 bases lay between the germline ends. Germline V CDR1 and CDR2: SGDLS, YYNGEE. CDR3 size: 14 residues. CDR3 sequence reads: CASCLGTGTAEAFF. CDR3 in DNA: TGTGCCAGCTGCCTGGGGACGGGGACGGCTGAAGCTTTCTTT.

The chain couples TRBV11-3 to TRBJ2-1; the match to TRBD2 covers 9 bases. Trimming cost V 7 bases and J 1 base; bases outside gene matches: 8. The CDR3 contains 16 residues. Germline CDR1 SGHNT, CDR2 YENEEA. CDR3 DNA: TGTGCCAGCAACTTTCGTAGCGGGAGTTCCTACAATGAGCAGTTCTTC. Translating gives CASNFRSGSSYNEQFF.

J is TRBJ2-1 and V is TRBV7-9, with D unresolved. Germline V gene sequence: CDR1 SEHNR, CDR2 FQNEAQ (reference sequence). Trimming stripped 3 bases from V and 8 bases from J, with 20 bases between. The CDR3 spans 16 residues. The CDR3 DNA follows: TGTGCCAGCAGCTTTGTATGGTCAGGCGCGCACGATGAGCAGTTCTTC. The encoded protein is CASSFVWSGAHDEQFF.

This clonotype was seen at least ten times. This chain uses TRBV24-1 with TRBJ2-3; TRBD2 matches at 13 bases. This CDR3 is 14 amino acids long. The germline V gene has CDR1 KGHDR and CDR2 SFDVKD. The trim removed 7 bases at V and 4 bases at J, leaving 1 base unmatched. The CDR3 DNA sequence: TGTGCCACCAGCGGACTAGCGGGAGCAGATACGCAGTATTTT. The encoded protein is CATSGLAGADTQYF.

A word on this clonotype: A much more abundant neighbour one base away suggests this may be a read error. V is TRBV27 and J is TRBJ2-3; 11 bases fit TRBD2. The CDR3 extends over 20 amino acids. The V gene end was trimmed by 2 bases and the J gene end by 0 bases; junction bases not matched to a gene: 13. CDR1 is MNHEY and CDR2 is SMNVEV in the germline V gene (reference sequence). As DNA, the CDR3 is TGTGCCAGCAGTTTAAATTGGGGACTAGCGGCAATTGGAAGCACAGATACGCAGTATTTT. Translated, it gives CASSLNWGLAAIGSTDTQYF.

This clonotype was seen once. A much larger clonotype is one base distant, so this may be a read error. The CDR3 end shows no conserved phenylalanine or tryptophan, and so a read error is likely. The chain is built from TRBV2 and TRBJ1-2; the D is unclear. Germline assignment: CDR1 SNHLY and CDR2 FYNNEI. CDR3 length: 14 amino acids. Trimming stripped 0 bases from V and 2 bases from J, with 7 bases between. Here the CDR3 reads CASSEAKDNYGYTL. CDR3 DNA sequence: TGTGCCAGCAGTGAAGCTAAGGACAACTATGGCTACACCCTC.

Ten or more counts support this clonotype. The chain carries TRBV7-9 and TRBJ2-5, with TRBD1 matching over 8 bases. The CDR3 runs 13 residues. CDR1 and CDR2 from the germline V gene are SEHNR and FQNEAQ (reference sequence). The J segment lost 4 bases and the V segment lost 4 bases, leaving 2 bases of the junction unmatched. CDR3 sequence: CASSSQGGETQYF. CDR3 nucleotides: TGTGCCAGCAGCTCACAGGGGGGAGAGACCCAGTACTTC.

This clonotype was counted at least ten times. The chain joins TRBV5-4 to TRBJ2-2; TRBD2 matches at 11 bases. V trimming: 3 bases; J trimming: 7 bases; junction bases outside the gene matches: 5. Germline V gene data show CDR1 as SGHNT and CDR2 as YYREEE (reference sequence). The CDR3 has 15 residues. CDR3 bases: TGTGCCAGCAGCTATACGGGACTAGCGGTCGGGGAGCTGTTTTTT. Amino acid sequence: CASSYTGLAVGELFF.

This clonotype was observed many times. The genes are TRBV9 and TRBJ2-5; 8 bases map to TRBD1. Germline CDR1 SGDLS, CDR2 YYNGEE. The CDR3 loop spans 15 amino acids. The V segment lost 3 bases and the J segment 2 bases; nucleotides outside the gene matches: 6. CDR3 region: CASSGQGRIQETQYF. The DNA of the CDR3 is TGTGCCAGCAGCGGACAGGGGCGTATACAAGAGACCCAGTACTTC. Full variable domain (rest looked up from reference TRBV9 and TRBJ2-5): DSGVTQTPKHLITATGQRVTLRCSPRSGDLSVYWYQQSLDQGLQFLIQYYNGEERAKGNILERFSAQQFPDLHSELNLSSLELGDSALYFCASSGQGRIQETQYFGPGTRLLVL.

The chain uses TRBV6-1 and TRBJ2-3; 9 bases map to TRBD1. CDR3 size: 18 residues. V lost 4 bases to trimming and J lost 6 bases; unmatched junction nucleotides: 17. Germline CDR1 and CDR2: MNHNS and SASEGT. The chain's CDR3 is CASSGTTGTGLFDDTQYF. In DNA, the CDR3 is TGTGCCAGCAGTGGCACCACCGGGACAGGGCTTTTTGACGATACGCAGTATTTT.